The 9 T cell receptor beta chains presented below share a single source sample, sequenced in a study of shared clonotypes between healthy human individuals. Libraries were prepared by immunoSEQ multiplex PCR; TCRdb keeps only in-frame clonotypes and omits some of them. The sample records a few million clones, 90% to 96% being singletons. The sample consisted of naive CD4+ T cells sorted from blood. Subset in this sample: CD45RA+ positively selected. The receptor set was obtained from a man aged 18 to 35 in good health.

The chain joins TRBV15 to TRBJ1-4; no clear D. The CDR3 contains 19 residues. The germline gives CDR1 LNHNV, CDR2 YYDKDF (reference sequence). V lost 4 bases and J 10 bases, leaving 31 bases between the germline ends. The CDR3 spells CATSTGRVGTLAFGVKLFF. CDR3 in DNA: TGTGCCACCAGCACCGGGCGGGTGGGAACACTGGCCTTTGGGGTAAAACTGTTTTTT. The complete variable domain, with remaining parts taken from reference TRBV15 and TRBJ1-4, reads DAMVIQNPRYQVTQFGKPVTLSCSQTLNHNVMYWYQQKSSQAPKLLFHYYDKDFNNEADTPDNFQSRRPNTSFCFLDIRSPGLGDTAMYLCATSTGRVGTLAFGVKLFFGSGTQLSVL.

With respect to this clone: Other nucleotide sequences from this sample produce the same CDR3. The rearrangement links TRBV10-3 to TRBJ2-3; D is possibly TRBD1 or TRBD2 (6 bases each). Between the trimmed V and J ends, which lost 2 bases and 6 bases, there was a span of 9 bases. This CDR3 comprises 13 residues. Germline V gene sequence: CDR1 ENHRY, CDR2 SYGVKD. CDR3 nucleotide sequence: TGTGCCATCAGTGAGGGGGGGCCGGATACGCAGTATTTT. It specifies CAISEGGPDTQYF.

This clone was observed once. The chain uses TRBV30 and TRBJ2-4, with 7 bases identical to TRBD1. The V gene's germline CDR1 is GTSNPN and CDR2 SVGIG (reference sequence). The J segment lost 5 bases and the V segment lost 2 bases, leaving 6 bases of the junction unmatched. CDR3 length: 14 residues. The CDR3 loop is CAWSFGDRENIQYF. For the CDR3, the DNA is TGTGCCTGGAGTTTTGGGGACAGAGAAAACATTCAGTACTTC.

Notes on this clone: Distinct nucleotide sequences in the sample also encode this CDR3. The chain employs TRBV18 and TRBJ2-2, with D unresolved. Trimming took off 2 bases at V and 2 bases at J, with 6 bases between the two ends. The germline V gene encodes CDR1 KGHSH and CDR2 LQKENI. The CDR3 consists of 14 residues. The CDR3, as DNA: TGTGCCAGCTCACCAGAGAGAAACACCGGGGAGCTGTTTTTT. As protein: CASSPERNTGELFF.

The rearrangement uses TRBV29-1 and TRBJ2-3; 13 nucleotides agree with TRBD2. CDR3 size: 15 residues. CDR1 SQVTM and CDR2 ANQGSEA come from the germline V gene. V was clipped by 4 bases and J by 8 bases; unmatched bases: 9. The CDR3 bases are TGCAGCGTTGCCGAGCTGGGACTAGCGGGAACTACGCAGTATTTT. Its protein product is CSVAELGLAGTTQYF.

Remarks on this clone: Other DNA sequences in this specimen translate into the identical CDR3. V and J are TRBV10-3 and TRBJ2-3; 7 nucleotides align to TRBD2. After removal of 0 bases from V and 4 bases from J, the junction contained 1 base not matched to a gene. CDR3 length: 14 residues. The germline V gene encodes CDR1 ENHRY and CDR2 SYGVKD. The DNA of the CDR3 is TGTGCCATCAGTGAGTCGGGAGGGGCAGATACGCAGTATTTT. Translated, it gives CAISESGGADTQYF.

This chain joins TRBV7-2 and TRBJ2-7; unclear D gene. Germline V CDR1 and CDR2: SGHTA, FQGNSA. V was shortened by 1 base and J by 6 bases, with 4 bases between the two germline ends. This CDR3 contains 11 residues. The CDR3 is CASSLGIEQYF. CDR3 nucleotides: TGTGCCAGCAGCTTAGGTATCGAGCAGTACTTC.

The DNA of the CDR3 is TGTGCCAGCCATAGAGGGGGGGACTTTCCCTACGAGCAGTACTTC. This codes for CASHRGGDFPYEQYF. This rearrangement joins TRBV5-6 to TRBJ2-7, with D perhaps matching TRBD2 (7 bases). The CDR3 has 15 amino acids. V was trimmed by 7 bases and J by 2 bases, leaving 19 bases between them. Germline V gene lookup returns CDR1 SGHDT and CDR2 YYEEEE.

The CDR3 protein is CAIRASGAGELFF. DNA for the CDR3: TGTGCCATCAGAGCTAGCGGGGCCGGGGAGCTGTTTTTT. The V gene is TRBV10-3, the J gene TRBJ2-2; 9 bases match TRBD2. With V trimmed by 6 bases and J by 6 bases, 2 bases remained unmatched. The CDR3 covers 13 residues. Germline-derived CDR1 and CDR2 are ENHRY and SYGVKD.